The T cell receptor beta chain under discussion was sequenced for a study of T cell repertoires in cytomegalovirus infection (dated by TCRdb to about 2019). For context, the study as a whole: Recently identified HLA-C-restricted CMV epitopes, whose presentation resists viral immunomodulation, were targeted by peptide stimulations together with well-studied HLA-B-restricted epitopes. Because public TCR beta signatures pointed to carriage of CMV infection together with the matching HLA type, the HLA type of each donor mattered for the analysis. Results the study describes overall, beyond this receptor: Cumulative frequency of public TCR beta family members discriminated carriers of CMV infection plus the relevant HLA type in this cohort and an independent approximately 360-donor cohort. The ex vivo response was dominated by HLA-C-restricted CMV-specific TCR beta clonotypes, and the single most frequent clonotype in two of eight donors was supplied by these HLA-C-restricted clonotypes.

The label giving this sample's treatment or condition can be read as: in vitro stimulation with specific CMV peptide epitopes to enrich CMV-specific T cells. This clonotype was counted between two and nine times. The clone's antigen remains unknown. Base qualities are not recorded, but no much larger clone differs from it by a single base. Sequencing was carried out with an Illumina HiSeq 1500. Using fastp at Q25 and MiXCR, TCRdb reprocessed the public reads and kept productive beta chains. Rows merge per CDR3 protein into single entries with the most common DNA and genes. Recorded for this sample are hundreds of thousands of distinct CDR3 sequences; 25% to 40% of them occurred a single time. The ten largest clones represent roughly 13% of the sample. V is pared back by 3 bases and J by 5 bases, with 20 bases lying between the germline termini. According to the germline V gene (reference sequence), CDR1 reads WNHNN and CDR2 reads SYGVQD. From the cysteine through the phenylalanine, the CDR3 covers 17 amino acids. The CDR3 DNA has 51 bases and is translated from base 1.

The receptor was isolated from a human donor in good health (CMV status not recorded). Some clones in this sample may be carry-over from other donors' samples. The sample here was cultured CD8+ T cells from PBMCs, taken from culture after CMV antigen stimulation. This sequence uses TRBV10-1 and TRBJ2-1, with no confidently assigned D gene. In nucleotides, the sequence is TGCGCCAGCAGTGATAGCTCCCCACCACTGGCGAACAATGAGCAGTTCTTC. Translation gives CASSDSSPPLANNEQFF.